A single sample is the source of the 23 T cell receptor beta chains below, sequenced in a study of CD8 T cells in ankylosing spondylitis. Using its own MiXCR run on the 5' RACE reads, TCRdb lists one record per CDR3 protein. The data show about 340,000 distinct CDR3 sequences, roughly 14% seen once. Sequencing was performed on blood, either unsorted or a sorted T cell fraction (not recorded which). These receptors were collected from a male donor with ankylosing spondylitis or in good health (not recorded which).

This chain connects TRBV20-1 to TRBJ2-3; D may be TRBD2 (6 bases). Trimming pared 5 bases from V and 11 bases from J, leaving 14 bases between. This CDR3 comprises 11 residues. Germline V gives CDR1 DFQATT, CDR2 SNEGSKA (reference sequence). CDR3 nucleotide sequence: TGCAGTGCTCCAACCCCGGGGGTGCAGTATTTT. Residues: CSAPTPGVQYF.

This clonotype was seen many times. The chain links TRBV5-1 to TRBJ1-1, with D tentatively TRBD1 (5 bases). The V end was cut by 4 bases, the J end by 3 bases, with 16 bases between. The CDR3 loop spans 15 amino acids. The germline V gene encodes CDR1 SGHRS and CDR2 YFSETQ. CDR3 region: CASSPRGGDDTEAFF. The CDR3 DNA follows: TGCGCCAGCAGCCCCCGGGGGGGAGATGACACTGAAGCTTTCTTT. The full variable domain, completed using reference TRBV5-1 and TRBJ1-1, is KAGVTQTPRYLIKTRGQQVTLSCSPISGHRSVSWYQQTPGQGLQFLFEYFSETQRNKGNFPGRFSGRQFSNSRSEMNVSTLELGDSALYLCASSPRGGDDTEAFFGQGTRLTVV.

The chain carries TRBV7-9 and TRBJ1-4; no firm D call. Germline assignment: CDR1 SEHNR and CDR2 FQNEAQ (reference sequence). V lost 10 bases, J lost 0 bases, and 12 bases lay in between. There are 14 residues in the CDR3. Written as DNA, the CDR3 is TGTGCCATCCTCACAGCCACAACTAATGAAAAACTGTTTTTT. This codes for CAILTATTNEKLFF.

This chain links TRBV5-1 with TRBJ2-1; the match to TRBD2 covers 12 bases. Germline trimming cut 0 bases from V and 10 bases from J; bases unmatched to any gene: 8. This CDR3 is built from 16 residues. Germline lookup yields CDR1 SGHRS and CDR2 YFSETQ. The CDR3 spells CASSLASSGRAPEQFF. The CDR3 nucleotides read TGCGCCAGCAGCTTGGCGTCTAGCGGGAGGGCTCCCGAGCAGTTCTTC.

The gene calls are TRBV5-1 and TRBJ1-1; possibly TRBD1 for D (5 bases). The length of the CDR3 is 15 residues. Germline CDR1 reads SGHRS; CDR2 reads YFSETQ. Deletions cut 1 base from V and 1 base from J, with 11 bases between. The CDR3 region has the DNA TGCGCCAGCAGCTTGCCGGACATCTCGAACACTGAAGCTTTCTTT. Protein product: CASSLPDISNTEAFF.

The rearrangement links TRBV5-1 to TRBJ2-2, with D perhaps TRBD1 (6 bases). V lost 4 bases and J lost 3, with 7 bases in between. This CDR3 is 13 amino acids long. Germline CDR1 and CDR2: SGHRS and YFSETQ. CDR3 DNA sequence: TGCGCCAGCAGCACAGGGTACACCGGGGAGCTGTTTTTT. As protein: CASSTGYTGELFF.

This clonotype has a count of ten or more. The chain combines TRBV5-6 with TRBJ1-2; 7 bases fit TRBD1. In germline, CDR1 is SGHDT, CDR2 YYEEEE. This CDR3 is 14 amino acids long. Unmatched junction bases numbered 9, after V lost 2 bases and J lost 8 bases. CDR3 nucleotides: TGTGCCAGCAGCTTAACAGGGGACGGCTACGGCTACACCTTC. Protein sequence: CASSLTGDGYGYTF.

This clonotype has more than one count but fewer than ten. The gene calls are TRBV7-2 and TRBJ1-6; no clear D. V was shortened by 4 bases and J by 0 bases, with 10 bases between the two germline ends. CDR3 size: 16 residues. Looked up from germline, CDR1 is SGHTA and CDR2 is FQGNSA. The CDR3 is CASSSGWSSYNSPLHF. In DNA, the CDR3 is TGTGCCAGCAGCTCCGGGTGGAGCTCCTATAATTCACCCCTCCACTTT.

The V and J genes are TRBV5-1 and TRBJ2-7; possibly TRBD2 for D (6 bases). V lost 3 bases and J 2 bases, leaving 6 bases between the germline ends. CDR1 is SGHRS and CDR2 is YFSETQ in the germline V gene. The CDR3 has 12 residues. The CDR3 DNA reads as TGCGCCAGCAGCTGGGGGGCCTACGAGCAGTACTTC. It is translated as CASSWGAYEQYF.

This clonotype was detected a few times. The J gene is TRBJ2-4, the V gene TRBV29-1; a weak D match, TRBD1 (6 bases). This CDR3 is 12 amino acids long. Germline V gene sequence: CDR1 SQVTM, CDR2 ANQGSEA. V was trimmed by 6 bases and J by 6 bases, leaving 12 bases between them. The CDR3 region has the DNA TGCAGCGTGGTCCGGGACACAAACATTCAGTACTTC. This translates into CSVVRDTNIQYF.

In its sample, this clonotype was seen a few times. The chain has TRBV2 and TRBJ2-7; D unclear. CDR1 SNHLY and CDR2 FYNNEI come from the germline V gene. This CDR3 spans 12 amino acids. Trimming left V 4 bases short and J 4 bases short, with 8 bases between. The CDR3, as DNA: TGTGCCAGCAGTGTAGATCTGTACGAGCAGTACTTC. Protein: CASSVDLYEQYF.

This clonotype was found a few times. The rearrangement joins TRBV3-1 to TRBJ2-3; 12 bases align to TRBD2. The germline gives CDR1 LGHDT, CDR2 YNNKEL (reference sequence). The CDR3 length is 16 residues. J gave up 2 bases and V 4 bases, and 4 bases lay outside the gene matches. The CDR3 DNA reads as TGTGCCAGCAGCCCACTAGCGGGGGGTTACACAGATACGCAGTATTTT. It is translated as CASSPLAGGYTDTQYF.

This clonotype was seen only a few times. The genes are TRBV6-1 and TRBJ1-1; 7 positions match TRBD1. J gave up 5 bases and V 5 bases, and 8 bases lay outside the gene matches. CDR1 and CDR2 (germline): MNHNS, SASEGT. The CDR3 runs to 14 residues. As DNA, the CDR3 is TGTGCCAGCAGTCTGGACAGGCCTGGGACTGAAGCTTTCTTT. Its protein is CASSLDRPGTEAFF.

The DNA of the CDR3 is TGCAGTGCTAGAGATCCTAGCGGGGAGGGGGATACGCAGTATTTT. Translated, it gives CSARDPSGEGDTQYF. This sequence joins TRBV20-1 and TRBJ2-3; 9 bases match TRBD2. This CDR3 is built from 15 residues. The germline V gene has CDR1 DFQATT and CDR2 SNEGSKA (reference sequence). The trim removed 0 bases at V and 6 bases at J, leaving 7 bases unmatched.

V gene TRBV11-1 combines with J gene TRBJ2-1, with 8 bases aligning to TRBD2. Trimming cost V 6 bases and J 4 bases; bases outside gene matches: 17. In germline, CDR1 is SGHAT, CDR2 FQDESV (reference sequence). The CDR3 loop spans 18 amino acids. This CDR3 is CASRYGGGDNFPYNEQFF. The CDR3 DNA follows: TGTGCCAGCAGATACGGGGGGGGGGACAACTTCCCGTACAATGAGCAGTTCTTC.

V is TRBV5-1 and J is TRBJ2-5; TRBD2 matches at 8 bases. Germline V gene lookup returns CDR1 SGHRS and CDR2 YFSETQ. The CDR3 spans 17 residues. Trimming at V came to 0 bases and at J to 2 bases, leaving 9 bases not matched to a gene. CDR3 residues: CASSLAYGLAVQETQYF. CDR3 bases: TGCGCCAGCAGCTTGGCCTACGGACTAGCAGTTCAAGAGACCCAGTACTTC.

This clonotype occurred a few times. The chain is built from TRBV20-1 and TRBJ1-2; 8 bases line up with TRBD1. Germline-derived CDR1 and CDR2 are DFQATT and SNEGSKA (reference sequence). Unmatched junction bases numbered 4, after V lost 1 base and J lost 6 bases. CDR3 length equals 13 residues. The DNA for the CDR3 is TGCAGTGCTAGAGGGTGGACAGGGAATGGCTACACCTTC. Its protein is CSARGWTGNGYTF.

The chain has TRBV20-1 and TRBJ2-3, with 10 bases lining up with TRBD2. Losses at the gene ends were 3 bases for V and 3 bases for J; bases not matched to a gene: 6. Germline CDR1 reads DFQATT; CDR2 reads SNEGSKA (reference sequence). This CDR3 has 15 residues. CDR3 protein: CSASKLAGVTDTQYF. CDR3 DNA: TGCAGTGCTAGTAAGCTAGCGGGGGTAACAGATACGCAGTATTTT.

The CDR3 reads CASSYSGRSSYEQYF. The CDR3 coding sequence is TGTGCCAGCAGTTACTCGGGCAGGTCCTCCTACGAGCAGTACTTC. V gene TRBV6-5 combines with J gene TRBJ2-7; no reliable D call. Germline CDR1 is MNHEY and CDR2 is SVGAGI. Trimming left V 0 bases short and J 0 bases short, with 9 bases between. CDR3 length equals 15 residues.

There are a few counts of this clonotype. The chain employs TRBV12-3 or TRBV12-4 and TRBJ2-5, with D perhaps TRBD1 (5 bases). Trimming cost V 7 bases and J 3 bases, with 21 bases left between them. The CDR3 sequence is 16 residues long. The CDR3 here is CASTLGGAWGEETQYF. CDR3 bases: TGTGCCAGCACCCTGGGTGGGGCCTGGGGCGAAGAGACCCAGTACTTC.

This clonotype occurred a few times. The chain uses TRBV20-1 and TRBJ2-7; D may be TRBD1 (7 bases). Trimming removed 0 bases from V and 4 bases from J, with 13 bases in between. Per the germline V gene, CDR1 is DFQATT and CDR2 is SNEGSKA (reference sequence). The CDR3 is made up of 14 amino acids. CDR3 coding DNA: TGCAGTGCTAGAGATTCCAGGGGGGCTTACGAGCAGTACTTC. Encoded protein: CSARDSRGAYEQYF.

This clonotype was found a few times. Here the CDR3 DNA reads TGTGCCAGCAGTTTTGAGCAGGGCTCGCAGTATTTT. Protein product: CASSFEQGSQYF. The rearrangement links TRBV12-3 or TRBV12-4 to TRBJ2-3; D is possibly TRBD1 (5 bases). V lost 3 bases and J 10 bases, leaving 11 bases between the germline ends. The length of the CDR3 is 12 residues.

This clonotype was counted ten times or more. This rearrangement joins TRBV12-3 or TRBV12-4 to TRBJ2-6; maybe TRBD1 (6 bases). This CDR3 comprises 15 residues. V lost 2 bases, J lost 1 base, and 6 bases lay in between. CDR3 loop: CASSLRGSGANVLTF. For the CDR3, the DNA is TGTGCCAGCAGTTTAAGGGGGTCTGGGGCCAACGTCCTGACTTTC.